The clone carrying this T cell receptor beta chain has more than one count but fewer than ten. The antigen is not known. Using immunoSEQ multiplex PCR, the repertoire was profiled, and TCRdb retains in-frame clones only, with some absent. This sample has about 69,000 clones, with more than 70% found just once. The data belong to a study of OX40 agonist ivuxolimab in advanced cancers. The wider study: Head and neck, renal cell, melanoma or hepatocellular carcinoma were the cancers that dose-escalation patients had.

Study-wide points: Among patients with partial responses at 0.1-3.0 mg/kg, clonal expansion was among the lowest. Clonal expansion from baseline to week 6 occurred in both CD4+ and CD8+ T cells.

Germline CDR1 reads KGHSH; CDR2 reads LQKENI. V was pared by 3 bases and J by 4 bases, with 12 bases between. The CDR3 has 14 amino acids. This receptor was identified in an adult with an advanced solid tumor such as melanoma, head and neck, liver or kidney cancer. V usage is TRBV18 and J usage is TRBJ1-1; possibly TRBD1 for D (5 bases). Sequenced material: CD4+ or CD8+ T cells sorted from blood, taken in a trial of the OX40 agonist ivuxolimab. The chain's CDR3 is CASSPQGEATEAFF. DNA for the CDR3: TGTGCCAGCTCACCTCAGGGTGAGGCCACTGAAGCTTTCTTT.